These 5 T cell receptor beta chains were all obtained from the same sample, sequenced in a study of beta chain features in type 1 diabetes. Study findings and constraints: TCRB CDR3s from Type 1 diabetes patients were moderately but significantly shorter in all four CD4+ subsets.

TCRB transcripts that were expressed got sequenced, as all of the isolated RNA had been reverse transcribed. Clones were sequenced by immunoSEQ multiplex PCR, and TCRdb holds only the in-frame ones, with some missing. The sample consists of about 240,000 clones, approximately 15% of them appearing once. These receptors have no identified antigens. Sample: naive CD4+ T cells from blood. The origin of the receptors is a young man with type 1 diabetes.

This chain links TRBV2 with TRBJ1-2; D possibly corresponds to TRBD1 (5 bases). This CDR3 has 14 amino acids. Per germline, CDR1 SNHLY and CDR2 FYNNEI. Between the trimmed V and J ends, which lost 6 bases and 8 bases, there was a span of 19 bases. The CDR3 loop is CASSETVNSQGYTF. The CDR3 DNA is TGTGCCAGCAGCGAGACAGTTAACTCGCAGGGCTACACCTTC.

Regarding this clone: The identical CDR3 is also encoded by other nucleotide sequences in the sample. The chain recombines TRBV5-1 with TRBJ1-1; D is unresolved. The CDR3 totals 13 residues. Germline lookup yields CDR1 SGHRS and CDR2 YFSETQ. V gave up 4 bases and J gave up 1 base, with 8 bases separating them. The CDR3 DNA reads TGCGCCAGCAGCCTTACAGCGAACACTGAAGCTTTCTTT. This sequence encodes CASSLTANTEAFF.

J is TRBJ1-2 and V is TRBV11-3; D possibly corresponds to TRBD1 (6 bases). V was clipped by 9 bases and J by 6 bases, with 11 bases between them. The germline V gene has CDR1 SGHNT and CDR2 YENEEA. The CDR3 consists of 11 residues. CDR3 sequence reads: CARRGRDGYTF. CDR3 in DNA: TGTGCCAGGCGGGGGCGGGATGGCTACACCTTC.

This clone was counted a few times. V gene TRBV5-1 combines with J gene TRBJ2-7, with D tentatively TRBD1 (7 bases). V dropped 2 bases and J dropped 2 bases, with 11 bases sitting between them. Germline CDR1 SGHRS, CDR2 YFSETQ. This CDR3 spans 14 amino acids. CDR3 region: CASSFGGTAYEQYF. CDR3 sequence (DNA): TGCGCCAGCAGCTTTGGCGGGACAGCCTACGAGCAGTACTTC.

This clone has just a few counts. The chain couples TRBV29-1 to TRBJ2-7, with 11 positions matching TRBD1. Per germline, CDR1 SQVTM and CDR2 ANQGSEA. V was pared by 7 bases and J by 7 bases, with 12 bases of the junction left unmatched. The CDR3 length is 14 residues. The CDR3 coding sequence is TGCAGCGGCGGGGACAGGGGGGCATATGGGGAGCAGTACTTC. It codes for CSGGDRGAYGEQYF.